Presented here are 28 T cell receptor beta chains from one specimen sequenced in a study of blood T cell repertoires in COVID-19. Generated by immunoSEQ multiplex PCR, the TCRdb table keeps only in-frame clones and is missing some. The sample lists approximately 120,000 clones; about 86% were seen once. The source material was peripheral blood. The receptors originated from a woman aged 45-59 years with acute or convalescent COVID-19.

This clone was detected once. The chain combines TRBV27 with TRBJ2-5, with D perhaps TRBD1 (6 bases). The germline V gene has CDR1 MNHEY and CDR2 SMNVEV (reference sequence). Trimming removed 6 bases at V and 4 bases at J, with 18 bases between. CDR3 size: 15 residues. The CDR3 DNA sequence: TGTGCCAGCAGCAAGCGACAGGATCGGGGAGAGACCCAGTACTTC. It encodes CASSKRQDRGETQYF.

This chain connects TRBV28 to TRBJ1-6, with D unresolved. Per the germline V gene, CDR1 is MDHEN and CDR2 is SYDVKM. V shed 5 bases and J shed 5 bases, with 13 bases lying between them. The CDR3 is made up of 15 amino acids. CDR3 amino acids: CASSLRRLDNSPLHF. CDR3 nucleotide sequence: TGTGCCAGCAGTCTTAGGAGACTGGATAATTCACCCCTCCACTTT. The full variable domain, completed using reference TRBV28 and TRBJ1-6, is DVKVTQSSRYLVKRTGEKVFLECVQDMDHENMFWYRQDPGLGLRLIYFSYDVKMKEKGDIPEGYSVSREKKERFSLILESASTNQTSMYLCASSLRRLDNSPLHFGNGTRLTVT.

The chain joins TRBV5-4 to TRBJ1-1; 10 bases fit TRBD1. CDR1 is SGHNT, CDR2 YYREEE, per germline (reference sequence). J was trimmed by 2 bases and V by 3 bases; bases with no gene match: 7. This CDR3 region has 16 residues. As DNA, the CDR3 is TGTGCCAGCAGCTCTCCGGGACAGGGGTTTAACACTGAAGCTTTCTTT. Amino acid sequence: CASSSPGQGFNTEAFF.

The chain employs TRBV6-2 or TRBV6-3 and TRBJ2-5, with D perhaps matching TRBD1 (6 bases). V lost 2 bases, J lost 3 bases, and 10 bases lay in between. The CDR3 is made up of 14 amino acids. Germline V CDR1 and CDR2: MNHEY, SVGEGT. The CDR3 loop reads CASSYGGREETQYF. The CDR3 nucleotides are TGTGCCAGCAGTTACGGGGGCAGGGAAGAGACCCAGTACTTC.

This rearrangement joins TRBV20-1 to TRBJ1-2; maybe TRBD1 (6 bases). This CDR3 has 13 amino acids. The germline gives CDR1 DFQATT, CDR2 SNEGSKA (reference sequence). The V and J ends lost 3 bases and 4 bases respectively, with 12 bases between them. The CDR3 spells CSASPGTFYGYTF. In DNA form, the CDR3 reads TGCAGTGCTAGTCCAGGGACATTCTATGGCTACACCTTC.

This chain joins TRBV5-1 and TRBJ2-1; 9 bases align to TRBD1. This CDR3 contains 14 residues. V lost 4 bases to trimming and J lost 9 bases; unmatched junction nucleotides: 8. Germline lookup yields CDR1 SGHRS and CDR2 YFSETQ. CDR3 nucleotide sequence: TGCGCCAGCAGCCTGACAGGGGGGTCGGGTGAGCAGTTCTTC. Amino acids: CASSLTGGSGEQFF. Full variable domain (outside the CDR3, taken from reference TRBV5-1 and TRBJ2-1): KAGVTQTPRYLIKTRGQQVTLSCSPISGHRSVSWYQQTPGQGLQFLFEYFSETQRNKGNFPGRFSGRQFSNSRSEMNVSTLELGDSALYLCASSLTGGSGEQFFGPGTRLTVL.

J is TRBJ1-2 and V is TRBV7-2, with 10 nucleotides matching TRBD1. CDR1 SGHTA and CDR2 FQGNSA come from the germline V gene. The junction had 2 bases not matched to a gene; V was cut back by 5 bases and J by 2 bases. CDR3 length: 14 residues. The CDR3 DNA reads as TGTGCCAGCAGCAAGGACAGGGGGAACTATGGCTACACCTTC. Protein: CASSKDRGNYGYTF.

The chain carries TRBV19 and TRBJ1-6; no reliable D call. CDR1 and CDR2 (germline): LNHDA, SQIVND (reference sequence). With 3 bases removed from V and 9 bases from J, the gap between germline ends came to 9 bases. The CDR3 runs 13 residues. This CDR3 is CASSITVGSPLHF. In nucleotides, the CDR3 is TGTGCCAGTAGTATTACAGTGGGTTCACCCCTCCACTTT.

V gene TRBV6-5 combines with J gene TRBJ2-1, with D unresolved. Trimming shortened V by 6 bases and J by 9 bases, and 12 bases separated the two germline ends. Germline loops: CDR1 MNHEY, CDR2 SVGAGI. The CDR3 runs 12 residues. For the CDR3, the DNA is TGTGCCAGCAGACTGTCTCCGGTTGAGCAGTTCTTC. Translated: CASRLSPVEQFF.

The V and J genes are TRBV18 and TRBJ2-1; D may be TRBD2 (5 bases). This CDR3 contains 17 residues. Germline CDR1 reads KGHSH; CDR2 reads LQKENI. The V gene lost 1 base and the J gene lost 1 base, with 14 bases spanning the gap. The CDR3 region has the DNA TGTGCCAGCTCACCACGAGGTGGGAGTAGATCCTACAATGAGCAGTTCTTC. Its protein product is CASSPRGGSRSYNEQFF.

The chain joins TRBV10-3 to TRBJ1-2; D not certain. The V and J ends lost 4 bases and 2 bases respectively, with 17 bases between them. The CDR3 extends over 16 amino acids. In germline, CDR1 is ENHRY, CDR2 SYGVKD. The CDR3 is CAISGQMEGRNYGYTF. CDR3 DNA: TGTGCCATCAGTGGGCAAATGGAAGGGAGGAACTATGGCTACACCTTC.

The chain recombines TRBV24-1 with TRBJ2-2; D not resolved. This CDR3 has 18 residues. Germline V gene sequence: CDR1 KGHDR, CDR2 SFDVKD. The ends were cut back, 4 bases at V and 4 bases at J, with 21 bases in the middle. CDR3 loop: CATSDPDKPSKSTGELFF. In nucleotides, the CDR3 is TGTGCCACCAGTGACCCTGACAAGCCCTCTAAGTCCACCGGGGAGCTGTTTTTT.

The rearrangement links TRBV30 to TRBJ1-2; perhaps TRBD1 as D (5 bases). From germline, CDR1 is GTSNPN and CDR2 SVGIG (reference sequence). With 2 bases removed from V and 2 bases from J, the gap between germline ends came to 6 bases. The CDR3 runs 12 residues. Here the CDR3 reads CAWSQGNYGYTF. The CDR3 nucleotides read TGTGCCTGGAGTCAGGGAAACTATGGCTACACCTTC. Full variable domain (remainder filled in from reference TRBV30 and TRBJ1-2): SQTIHQWPATLVQPVGSPLSLECTVEGTSNPNLYWYRQAAGRGLQLLFYSVGIGQISSEVPQNLSASRPQDRQFILSSKKLLLSDSGFYLCAWSQGNYGYTFGSGTRLTVV.

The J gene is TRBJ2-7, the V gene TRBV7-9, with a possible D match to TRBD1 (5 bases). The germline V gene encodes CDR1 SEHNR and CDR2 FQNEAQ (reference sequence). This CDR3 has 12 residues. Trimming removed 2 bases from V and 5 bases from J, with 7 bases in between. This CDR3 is CASSLTRDEQYF. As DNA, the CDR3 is TGTGCCAGCAGCTTAACCAGGGACGAGCAGTACTTC.

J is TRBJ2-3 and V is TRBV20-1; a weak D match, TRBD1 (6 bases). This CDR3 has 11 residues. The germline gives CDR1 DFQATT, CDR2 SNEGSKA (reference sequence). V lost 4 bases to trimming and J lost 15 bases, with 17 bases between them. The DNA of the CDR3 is TGCAGTGCTACAGGGGTGGGGGATGTATATTTT. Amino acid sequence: CSATGVGDVYF.

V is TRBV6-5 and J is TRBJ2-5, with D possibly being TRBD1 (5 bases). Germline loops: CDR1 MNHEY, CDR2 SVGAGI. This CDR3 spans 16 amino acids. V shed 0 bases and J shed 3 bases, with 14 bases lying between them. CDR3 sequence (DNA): TGTGCCAGCAGTTACTCGAAATGGACACCCGAAGAGACCCAGTACTTC. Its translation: CASSYSKWTPEETQYF.

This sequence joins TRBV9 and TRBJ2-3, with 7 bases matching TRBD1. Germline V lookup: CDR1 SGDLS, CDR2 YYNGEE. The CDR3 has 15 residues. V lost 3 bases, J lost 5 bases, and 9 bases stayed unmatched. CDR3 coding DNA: TGTGCCAGCAGCGCGACAGGGTTCTTGCTAGATACGCAGTATTTT. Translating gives CASSATGFLLDTQYF.

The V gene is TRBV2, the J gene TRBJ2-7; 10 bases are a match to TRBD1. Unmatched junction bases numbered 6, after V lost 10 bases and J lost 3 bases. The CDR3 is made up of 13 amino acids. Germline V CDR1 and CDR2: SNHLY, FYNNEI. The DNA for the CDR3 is TGTGCCACCCGGACAGGGGGATACTACGAGCAGTACTTC. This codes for CATRTGGYYEQYF.

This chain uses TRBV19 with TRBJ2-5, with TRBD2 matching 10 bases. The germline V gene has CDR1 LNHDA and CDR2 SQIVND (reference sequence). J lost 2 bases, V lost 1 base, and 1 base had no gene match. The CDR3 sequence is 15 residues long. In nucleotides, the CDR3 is TGTGCCAGTAGTATAGGGACTAGCGGACAAGAGACCCAGTACTTC. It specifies CASSIGTSGQETQYF.

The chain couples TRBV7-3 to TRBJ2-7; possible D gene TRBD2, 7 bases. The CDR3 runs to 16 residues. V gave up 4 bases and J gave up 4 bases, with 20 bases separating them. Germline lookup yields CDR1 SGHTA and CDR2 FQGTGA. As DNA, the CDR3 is TGTGCCAGCAGCTCCTTTGGGGGTGCGGGGGCTTACGAGCAGTACTTC. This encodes CASSSFGGAGAYEQYF.

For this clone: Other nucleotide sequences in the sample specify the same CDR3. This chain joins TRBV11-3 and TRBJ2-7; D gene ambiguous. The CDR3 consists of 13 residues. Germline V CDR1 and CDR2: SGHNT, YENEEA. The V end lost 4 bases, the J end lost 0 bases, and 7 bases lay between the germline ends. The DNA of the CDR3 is TGTGCCAGCAGCTCGACTGGCTCCTACGAGCAGTACTTC. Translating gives CASSSTGSYEQYF.

CDR3 in DNA: TGTGCCAGCAGCGAACAGGGCCGGAACACTGAAGCTTTCTTT. It encodes CASSEQGRNTEAFF. The chain carries TRBV4-2 and TRBJ1-1, with D perhaps matching TRBD1 (6 bases). V was trimmed by 5 bases and J by 1 base, leaving 11 bases between them. Germline CDR1 and CDR2: LGHNA and YNFKEQ. This CDR3 region has 14 residues.

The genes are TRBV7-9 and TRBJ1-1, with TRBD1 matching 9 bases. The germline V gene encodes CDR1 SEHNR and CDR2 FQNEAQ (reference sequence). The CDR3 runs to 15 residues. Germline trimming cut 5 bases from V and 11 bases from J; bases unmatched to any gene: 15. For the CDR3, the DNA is TGTGCCAGCAGCAGGCTTTTAACCGGGACAGGGAGGGCTTTCTTT. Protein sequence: CASSRLLTGTGRAFF.

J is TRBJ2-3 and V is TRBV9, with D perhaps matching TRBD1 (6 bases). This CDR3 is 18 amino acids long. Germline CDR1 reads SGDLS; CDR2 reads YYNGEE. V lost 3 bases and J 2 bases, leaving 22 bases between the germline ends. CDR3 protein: CASSDTILGAYYTDTQYF. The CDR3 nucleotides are TGTGCCAGCAGCGATACTATTTTGGGGGCGTACTACACAGATACGCAGTATTTT.

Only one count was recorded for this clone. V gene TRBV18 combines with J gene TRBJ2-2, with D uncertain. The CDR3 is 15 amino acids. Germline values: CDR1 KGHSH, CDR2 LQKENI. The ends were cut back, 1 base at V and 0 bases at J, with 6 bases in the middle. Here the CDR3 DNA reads TGTGCCAGCTCACCACTGGCCGCGAACACCGGGGAGCTGTTTTTT. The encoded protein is CASSPLAANTGELFF. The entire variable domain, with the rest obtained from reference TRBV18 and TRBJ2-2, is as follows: NAGVMQNPRHLVRRRGQEARLRCSPMKGHSHVYWYRQLPEEGLKFMVYLQKENIIDESGMPKERFSAEFPKEGPSILRIQQVVRGDSAAYFCASSPLAANTGELFFGEGSRLTVL.

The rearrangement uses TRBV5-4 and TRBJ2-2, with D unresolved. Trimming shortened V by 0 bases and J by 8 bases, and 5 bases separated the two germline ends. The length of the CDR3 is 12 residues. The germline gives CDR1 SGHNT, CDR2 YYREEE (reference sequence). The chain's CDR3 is CASSLEEGELFF. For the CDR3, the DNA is TGTGCCAGCAGCTTGGAGGAGGGGGAGCTGTTTTTT.

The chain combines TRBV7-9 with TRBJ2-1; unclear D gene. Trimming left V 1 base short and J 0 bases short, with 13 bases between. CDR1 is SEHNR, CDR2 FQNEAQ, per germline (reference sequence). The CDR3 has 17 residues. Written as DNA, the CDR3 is TGTGCCAGCAGCTTAGTTGGGTCGGGTAGCTCCTACAATGAGCAGTTCTTC. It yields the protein CASSLVGSGSSYNEQFF.

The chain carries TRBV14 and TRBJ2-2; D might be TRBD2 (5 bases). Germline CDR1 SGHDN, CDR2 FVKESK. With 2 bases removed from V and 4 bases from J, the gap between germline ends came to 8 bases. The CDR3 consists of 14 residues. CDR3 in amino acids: CASSQFRGTGELFF. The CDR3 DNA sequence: TGTGCCAGCAGCCAATTCCGGGGCACCGGGGAGCTGTTTTTT.